The clone carrying this T cell receptor (beta chain) was seen only a few times. Its antigen is currently unknown. These data belong to a study of human T cells and chemical hapten exposure. Study overall: Sensitizing treatment utilized 2% DPC over a 2 cm by 2 cm portion of upper inner arm skin. Whole-study results and caveats: Those TCRs sitting above 1 in 1000 frequency stayed the same with DPC sensitization. Expanded TCRs produced significantly more large CDR3 similarity clusters than controls did.

The J segment lost 1 base and the V segment lost 0 bases, leaving 8 bases of the junction unmatched. Germline V gives CDR1 DFQATT, CDR2 SNEGSKA (reference sequence). The CDR3 has 16 residues. What the library attached to individual cDNA molecules were unique molecular identifiers. TCRdb passed the RACE reads through MiXCR, listing each CDR3 protein once. Among just under 60,000 distinct CDR3 sequences listed, around 12% were seen once. Sample time point: patch test 3, about 24 weeks after DPC sensitization. Treatment given: therapeutic diphenylcyclopropenone sensitization with weekly scalp DPC. The receptor comes from a man aged 25 to 40 with alopecia areata. Some clones in this sample may be carry-over from other donors' samples. This chain connects TRBV20-1 to TRBJ1-1; 7 nucleotides match TRBD1. Sequenced here: whole blood, sampled in connection with sensitization to the hapten diphenylcyclopropenone (DPC). Written as DNA, the CDR3 is TGCAGTGCTAGAGATCCTATCGGGACAGCGAACACTGAAGCTTTCTTT. It encodes CSARDPIGTANTEAFF.